The present T cell receptor (beta chain) was sequenced within a study of PD-L1 blockade in urothelial cancer. Only a few counts were recorded for this clone. Noted time point: pretreatment peripheral blood. Method: immunoSEQ multiplex PCR; TCRdb's copy keeps in-frame clones and lacks some. Among about 56,000 clones, over 75% were seen once, and the ten largest hold approximately 14%. From germline, CDR1 is SGHRS and CDR2 YFSETQ. Trimming removed 1 base from V and 0 bases from J, with 11 bases in between. The CDR3 has 16 amino acids. This chain joins TRBV5-1 and TRBJ2-1, with D unresolved. Material: PBMCs, obtained around atezolizumab (anti-PD-L1) treatment. The origin of this receptor is a man aged 65 to 85 with urothelial cancer. The CDR3 DNA follows: TGCGCCAGCAGCTTGACAGTCTCGAGCTCCTACAATGAGCAGTTCTTC. It codes for CASSLTVSSSYNEQFF. The full variable domain, its missing parts supplied by reference TRBV5-1 and TRBJ2-1, is KAGVTQTPRYLIKTRGQQVTLSCSPISGHRSVSWYQQTPGQGLQFLFEYFSETQRNKGNFPGRFSGRQFSNSRSEMNVSTLELGDSALYLCASSLTVSSSYNEQFFGPGTRLTVL.